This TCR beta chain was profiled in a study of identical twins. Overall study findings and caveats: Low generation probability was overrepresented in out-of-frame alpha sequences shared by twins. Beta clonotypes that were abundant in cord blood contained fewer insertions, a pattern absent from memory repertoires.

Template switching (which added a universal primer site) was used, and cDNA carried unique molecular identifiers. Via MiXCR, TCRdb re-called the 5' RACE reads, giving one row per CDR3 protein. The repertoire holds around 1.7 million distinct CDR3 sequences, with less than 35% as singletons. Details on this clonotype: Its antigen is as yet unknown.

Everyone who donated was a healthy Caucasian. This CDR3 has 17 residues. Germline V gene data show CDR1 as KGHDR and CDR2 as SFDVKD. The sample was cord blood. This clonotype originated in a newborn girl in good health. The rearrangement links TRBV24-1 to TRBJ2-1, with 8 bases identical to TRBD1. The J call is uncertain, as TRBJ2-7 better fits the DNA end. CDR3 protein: CATSDRTTGDPYNEQYF. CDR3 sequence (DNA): TGTGCCACCAGTGATCGAACGACAGGGGATCCTTACAATGAGCAGTACTTC.